This T cell receptor (beta chain) was sequenced during a study of regulatory T cells in long-lasting Graves disease. V was trimmed by 5 bases and J by 0 bases, leaving 11 bases between them. The CDR3 covers 15 residues. The germline V gene encodes CDR1 SNHLY and CDR2 FYNNEI. The time point is: newly diagnosed GD, antithyroid drugs for less than 3 months. PBMC-extracted RNA yielded the TCR library. Combining iRepertoire HTBI primers with Arm-PCR of CDR3 regions, the authors built TCR beta libraries. TCRdb redid the calling of the multiplex PCR reads with MiXCR, one entry per CDR3 protein. The sample shows more than 450,000 distinct CDR3 sequences, around 13% of them seen only once. In its sample, this clonotype was seen many times. This sample also belongs to another study, concerning T cells in Graves' hyperthyroidism and ophthalmopathy.

The sample consisted of peripheral blood mononuclear cells (PBMCs), taken at new diagnosis, from a patient treated with antithyroid drugs. The source is a woman aged 30 to 39 with Graves disease. The rearrangement uses TRBV2 and TRBJ2-1; tentative D call: TRBD2 (5 bases). CDR3 in amino acids: CASSTRRSSYNEQFF. The CDR3 coding sequence is TGTGCCAGCAGTACAAGGAGGAGCTCCTACAATGAGCAGTTCTTC.